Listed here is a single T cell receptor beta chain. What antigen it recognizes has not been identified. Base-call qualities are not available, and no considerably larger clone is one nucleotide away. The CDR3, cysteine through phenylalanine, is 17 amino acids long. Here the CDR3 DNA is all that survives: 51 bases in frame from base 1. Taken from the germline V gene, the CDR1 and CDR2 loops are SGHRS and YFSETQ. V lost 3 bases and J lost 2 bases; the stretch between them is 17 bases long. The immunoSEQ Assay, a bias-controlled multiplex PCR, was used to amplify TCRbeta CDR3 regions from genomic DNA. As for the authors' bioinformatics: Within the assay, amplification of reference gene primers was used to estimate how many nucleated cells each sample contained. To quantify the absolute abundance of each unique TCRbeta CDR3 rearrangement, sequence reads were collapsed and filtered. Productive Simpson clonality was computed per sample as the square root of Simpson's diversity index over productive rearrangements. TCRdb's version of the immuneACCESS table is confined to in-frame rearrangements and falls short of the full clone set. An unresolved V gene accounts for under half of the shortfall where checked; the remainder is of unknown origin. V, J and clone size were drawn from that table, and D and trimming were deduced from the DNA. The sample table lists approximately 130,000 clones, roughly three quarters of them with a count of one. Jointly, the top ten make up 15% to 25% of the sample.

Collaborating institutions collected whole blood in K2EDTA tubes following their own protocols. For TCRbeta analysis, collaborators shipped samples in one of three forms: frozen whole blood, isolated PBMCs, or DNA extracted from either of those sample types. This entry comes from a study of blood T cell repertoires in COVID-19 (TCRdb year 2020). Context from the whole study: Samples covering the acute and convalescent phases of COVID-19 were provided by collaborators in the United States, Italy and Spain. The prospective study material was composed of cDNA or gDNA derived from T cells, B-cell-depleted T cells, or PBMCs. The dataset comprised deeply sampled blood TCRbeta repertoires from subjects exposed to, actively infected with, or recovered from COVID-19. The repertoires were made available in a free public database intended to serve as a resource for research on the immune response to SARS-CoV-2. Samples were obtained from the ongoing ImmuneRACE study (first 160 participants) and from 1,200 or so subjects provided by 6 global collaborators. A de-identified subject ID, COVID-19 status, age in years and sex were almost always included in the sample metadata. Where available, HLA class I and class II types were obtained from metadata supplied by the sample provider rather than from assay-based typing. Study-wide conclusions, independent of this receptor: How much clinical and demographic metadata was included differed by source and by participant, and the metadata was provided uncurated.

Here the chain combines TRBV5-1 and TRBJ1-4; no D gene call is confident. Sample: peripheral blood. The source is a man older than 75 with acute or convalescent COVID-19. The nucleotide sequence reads TGCGCCAGCAGCTGGGGTCGGTTGGGGAGTACTAATGAAAAACTGTTTTTT. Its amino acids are CASSWGRLGSTNEKLFF.